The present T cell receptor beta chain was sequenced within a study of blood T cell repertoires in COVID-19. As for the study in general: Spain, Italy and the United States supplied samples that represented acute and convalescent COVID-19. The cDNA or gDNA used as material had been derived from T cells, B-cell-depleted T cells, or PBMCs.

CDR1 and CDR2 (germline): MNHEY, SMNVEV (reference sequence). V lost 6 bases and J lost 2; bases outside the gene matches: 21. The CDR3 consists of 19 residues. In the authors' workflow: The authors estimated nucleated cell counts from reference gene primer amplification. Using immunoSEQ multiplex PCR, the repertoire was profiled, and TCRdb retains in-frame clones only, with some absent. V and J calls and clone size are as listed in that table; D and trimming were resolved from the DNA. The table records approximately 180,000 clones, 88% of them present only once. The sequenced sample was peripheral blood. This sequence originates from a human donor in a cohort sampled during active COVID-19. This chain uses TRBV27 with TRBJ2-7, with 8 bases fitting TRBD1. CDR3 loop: CASSLIWQGAQNAPYEQYF. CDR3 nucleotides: TGTGCCAGCAGCCTTATCTGGCAGGGGGCGCAGAATGCCCCCTACGAGCAGTACTTC.